This TCR beta chain was found in a study of control samples from healthy donors and cancer patients. The germline gives CDR1 MNHEY, CDR2 SMNVEV (reference sequence). V lost 6 bases and J lost 2, with 5 bases in between. This CDR3 contains 12 residues. Clones were read by immunoSEQ multiplex PCR, and TCRdb kept only the in-frame ones, dropping some. This sample yields some 140,000 clones, of which about nine tenths are seen a single time; roughly 8.4% belongs to the top ten. The sequence derives from a woman in her thirties in good health. J is TRBJ2-1 and V is TRBV27; unclear D gene. The sample consisted of blood. This CDR3 is CASSGTYNEQFF. The CDR3 DNA follows: TGTGCCAGCAGCGGAACCTACAATGAGCAGTTCTTC.